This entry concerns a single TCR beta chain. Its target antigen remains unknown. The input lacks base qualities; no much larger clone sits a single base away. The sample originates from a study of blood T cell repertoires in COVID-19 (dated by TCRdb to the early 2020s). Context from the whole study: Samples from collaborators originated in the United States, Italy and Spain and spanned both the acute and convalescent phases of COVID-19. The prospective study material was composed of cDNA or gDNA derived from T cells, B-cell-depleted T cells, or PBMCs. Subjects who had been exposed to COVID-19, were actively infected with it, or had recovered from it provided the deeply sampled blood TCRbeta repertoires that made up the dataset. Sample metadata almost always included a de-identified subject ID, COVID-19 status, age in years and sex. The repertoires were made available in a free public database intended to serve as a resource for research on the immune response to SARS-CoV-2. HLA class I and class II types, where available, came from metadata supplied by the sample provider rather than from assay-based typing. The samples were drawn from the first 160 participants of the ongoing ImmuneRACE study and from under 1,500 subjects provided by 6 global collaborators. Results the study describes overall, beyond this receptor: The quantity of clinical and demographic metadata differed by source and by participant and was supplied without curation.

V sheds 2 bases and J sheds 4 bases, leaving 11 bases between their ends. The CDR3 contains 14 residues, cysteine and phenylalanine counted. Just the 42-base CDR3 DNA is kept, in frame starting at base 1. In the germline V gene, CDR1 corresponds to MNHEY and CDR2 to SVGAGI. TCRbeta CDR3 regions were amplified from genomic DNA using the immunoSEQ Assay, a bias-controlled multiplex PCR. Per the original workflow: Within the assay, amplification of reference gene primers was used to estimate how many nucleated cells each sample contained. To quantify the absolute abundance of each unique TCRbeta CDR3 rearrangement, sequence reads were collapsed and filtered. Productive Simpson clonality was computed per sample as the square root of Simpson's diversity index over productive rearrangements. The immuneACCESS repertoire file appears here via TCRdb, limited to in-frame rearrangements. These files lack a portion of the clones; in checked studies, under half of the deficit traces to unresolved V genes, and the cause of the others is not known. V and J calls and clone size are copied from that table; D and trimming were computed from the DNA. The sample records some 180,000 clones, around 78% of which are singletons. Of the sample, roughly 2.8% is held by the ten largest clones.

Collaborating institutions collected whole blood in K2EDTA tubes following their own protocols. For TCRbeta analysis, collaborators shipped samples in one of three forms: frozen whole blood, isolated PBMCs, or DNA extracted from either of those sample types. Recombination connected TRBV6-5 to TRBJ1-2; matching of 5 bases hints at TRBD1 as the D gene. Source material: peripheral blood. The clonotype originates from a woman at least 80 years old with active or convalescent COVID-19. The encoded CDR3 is CASSYAAGIYGYTF. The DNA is TGTGCCAGCAGTTACGCGGCAGGGATCTATGGCTACACCTTC.